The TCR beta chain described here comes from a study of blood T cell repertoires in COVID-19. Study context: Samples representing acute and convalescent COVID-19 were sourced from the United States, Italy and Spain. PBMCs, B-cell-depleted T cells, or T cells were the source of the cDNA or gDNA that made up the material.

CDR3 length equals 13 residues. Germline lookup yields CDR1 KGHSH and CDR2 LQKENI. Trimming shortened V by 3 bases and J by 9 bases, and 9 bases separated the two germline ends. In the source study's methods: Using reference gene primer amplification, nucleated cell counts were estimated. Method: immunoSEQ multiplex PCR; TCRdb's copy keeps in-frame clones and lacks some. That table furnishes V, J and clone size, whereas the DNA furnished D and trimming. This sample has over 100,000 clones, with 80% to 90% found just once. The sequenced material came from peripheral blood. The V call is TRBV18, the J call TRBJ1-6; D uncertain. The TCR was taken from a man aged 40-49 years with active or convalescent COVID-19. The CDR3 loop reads CASSPVLSSPLHF. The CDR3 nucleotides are TGTGCCAGCTCACCGGTTTTGAGTTCACCCCTCCACTTT.